Each of the 17 T cell receptor beta chains below was sequenced from the same sample in a study of shared clonotypes between healthy human individuals. Libraries were prepared by immunoSEQ multiplex PCR; TCRdb keeps only in-frame clonotypes and omits some of them. The sample carries about 2.3 million clones, more than 85% recorded once. The sequenced sample was naive CD4+ T cells from PBMCs. The subset is: CD45RA+ positively selected. The receptor source for this set is a man between 18 and 35 years old in good health. Some clones in this sample may be carry-over from other donors' samples.

V and J are TRBV6-5 and TRBJ2-5; maybe TRBD1 (5 bases). Trimming pared 6 bases from V and 3 bases from J, leaving 14 bases between. The CDR3 is 14 amino acids. CDR1 MNHEY and CDR2 SVGAGI come from the germline V gene. DNA for the CDR3: TGTGCCAGCAGCTCCTTAGAAGGGGAAGAGACCCAGTACTTC. This gives the protein CASSSLEGEETQYF.

The chain couples TRBV6-5 to TRBJ2-5; D is unclear. The CDR3 spans 11 residues. Germline V lookup: CDR1 MNHEY, CDR2 SVGAGI. V lost 7 bases, J lost 5 bases, and 8 bases lay in between. The CDR3 spells CASTIKETQYF. The CDR3 DNA sequence: TGTGCCAGCACGATCAAGGAGACCCAGTACTTC.

V gene TRBV11-3 combines with J gene TRBJ1-1, with D perhaps TRBD1 (5 bases). This CDR3 contains 15 residues. The germline CDR1 and CDR2 sequences are SGHNT and YENEEA. Trimming left V 5 bases short and J 1 base short, with 14 bases between. The CDR3 DNA sequence: TGTGCCAGCAGCGATACAGCAAGGGGGAACACTGAAGCTTTCTTT. Its translation: CASSDTARGNTEAFF.

This clone was seen a handful of times. The rearrangement uses TRBV11-3 and TRBJ2-2; no firm D call. Germline CDR1 is SGHNT and CDR2 is YENEEA. CDR3 length: 16 amino acids. V gave up 5 bases and J gave up 1 base, with 14 bases separating them. The CDR3 sequence: CASSPSIVMNTGELFF. The CDR3 region has the DNA TGTGCCAGCAGCCCGAGTATAGTGATGAACACCGGGGAGCTGTTTTTT.

The J gene is TRBJ1-1, the V gene TRBV11-2, with 7 bases identical to TRBD1. V was clipped by 3 bases and J by 0 bases; unmatched bases: 4. The CDR3 length is 15 residues. Germline V gene lookup returns CDR1 SGHAT and CDR2 FQNNGV. The CDR3 DNA sequence: TGTGCCAGCAGCTTGACAGGGTCTATGAACACTGAAGCTTTCTTT. This gives the protein CASSLTGSMNTEAFF.

The rearrangement links TRBV5-8 to TRBJ2-3; D gene ambiguous. Germline CDR1 reads SGHTS; CDR2 reads YDEGEE. V lost 2 bases to trimming and J lost 0 bases, with 7 bases between them. CDR3 length: 14 residues. CDR3 in amino acids: CASSFPGSTDTQYF. The CDR3 region has the DNA TGTGCCAGCAGCTTTCCCGGTAGCACAGATACGCAGTATTTT.

This CDR3 is CASSQDSALAGGNYEQYF. The CDR3 nucleotides are TGTGCCAGCAGCCAAGATTCCGCCCTAGCGGGGGGAAACTACGAGCAGTACTTC. J is TRBJ2-7 and V is TRBV4-2, with TRBD2 identical over 11 bases. After removal of 0 bases from V and 3 bases from J, the junction contained 10 bases not matched to a gene. Per the germline V gene, CDR1 is LGHNA and CDR2 is YNFKEQ. The CDR3 consists of 18 residues.

This clone was seen only once. The chain uses TRBV5-1 and TRBJ2-7; maybe TRBD1 (5 bases). The V gene's germline CDR1 is SGHRS and CDR2 YFSETQ. V was pared by 3 bases and J by 0 bases, with 13 bases between. The CDR3 is 15 amino acids. This CDR3 reads CASSSDSPFSYEQYF. The CDR3 DNA sequence: TGCGCCAGCAGCTCTGACAGTCCATTCTCCTACGAGCAGTACTTC.

This chain uses TRBV6-1 with TRBJ2-5; possible D gene TRBD1, 6 bases. Germline CDR1 and CDR2: MNHNS and SASEGT. CDR3 length: 11 amino acids. V was trimmed by 8 bases and J by 4 bases, leaving 8 bases between them. CDR3 residues: CASPRGETQYF. The CDR3 nucleotides are TGTGCCAGCCCCAGGGGAGAGACCCAGTACTTC.

The J gene is TRBJ1-2, the V gene TRBV27; 7 positions match TRBD1. The length of the CDR3 is 15 residues. The germline CDR1 and CDR2 sequences are MNHEY and SMNVEV (reference sequence). V dropped 0 bases and J dropped 7; count of bases not matched to a gene: 8. CDR3 DNA: TGTGCCAGCAGTTTATCGGGGACAGACACGGGTGGCTACACCTTC. Its translation: CASSLSGTDTGGYTF.

The CDR3 DNA follows: TGTGCCAGCACTCTAGCGGGCAACTACAATGAGCAGTTCTTC. Residues: CASTLAGNYNEQFF. V and J are TRBV7-9 and TRBJ2-1, with 8 bases fitting TRBD2. The length of the CDR3 is 14 residues. Germline V gene data show CDR1 as SEHNR and CDR2 as FQNEAQ (reference sequence). V lost 7 bases and J lost 3; bases outside the gene matches: 5.

The CDR3 reads CASSLGGGYTGELFF. CDR3 nucleotides: TGTGCCAGCAGCTTAGGGGGCGGCTACACCGGGGAGCTGTTTTTT. The chain couples TRBV11-3 to TRBJ2-2; tentative D call: TRBD1 (5 bases). Germline CDR1 reads SGHNT; CDR2 reads YENEEA. This CDR3 region has 15 residues. Trimming removed 1 base from V and 3 bases from J, with 9 bases in between.

The chain uses TRBV28 and TRBJ2-2; 8 bases line up with TRBD2. J lost 4 bases, V lost 7 bases, and 5 bases had no gene match. CDR3 length equals 14 residues. From germline, CDR1 is MDHEN and CDR2 SYDVKM. The CDR3, as DNA: TGTGCCAGCATACAAGCGGGAGCCACCGGGGAGCTGTTTTTT. Encoded protein: CASIQAGATGELFF.

This clone was seen only a few times. The chain employs TRBV19 and TRBJ2-1; no clear D gene. V lost 2 bases to trimming and J lost 8 bases, with 7 bases between them. CDR3 length: 12 amino acids. Germline V lookup: CDR1 LNHDA, CDR2 SQIVND (reference sequence). Written as DNA, the CDR3 is TGTGCCAGTAGTATACGAGTGGATGAGCAGTTCTTC. This sequence encodes CASSIRVDEQFF. Based on the CDR3 plus reference TRBV19 and TRBJ2-1, the full variable domain is DGGITQSPKYLFRKEGQNVTLSCEQNLNHDAMYWYRQDPGQGLRLIYYSQIVNDFQKGDIAEGYSVSREKKESFPLTVTSAQKNPTAFYLCASSIRVDEQFFGPGTRLTVL.

A single count supports this clone. The chain has TRBV5-8 and TRBJ2-2; no firm D call. V dropped 1 base and J dropped 1 base, with 5 bases sitting between them. Germline CDR1 reads SGHTS; CDR2 reads YDEGEE. The CDR3 is made up of 14 amino acids. CDR3 coding DNA: TGTGCCAGCAGCTTGATAGGGAACACCGGGGAGCTGTTTTTT. This translates into CASSLIGNTGELFF.

This rearrangement joins TRBV7-2 to TRBJ1-5, with TRBD1 matching 7 bases. Germline loops: CDR1 SGHTA, CDR2 FQGNSA. V trimming: 6 bases; J trimming: 3 bases; junction bases outside the gene matches: 5. The CDR3 has 14 amino acids. DNA of the CDR3: TGTGCCAGCAGTGCGACAGGGAACAATCAGCCCCAGCATTTT. Translating gives CASSATGNNQPQHF. The entire variable domain, with the rest obtained from reference TRBV7-2 and TRBJ1-5, is as follows: GAGVSQSPSNKVTEKGKDVELRCDPISGHTALYWYRQSLGQGLEFLIYFQGNSAPDKSGLPSDRFSAERTGGSVSTLTIQRTQQEDSAVYLCASSATGNNQPQHFGDGTRLSIL.

This clone was counted a single time. Within the sample, other DNA sequences also encode this same CDR3. The chain employs TRBV6-5 and TRBJ2-7; the D is unclear. The CDR3 contains 15 residues. The germline gives CDR1 MNHEY, CDR2 SVGAGI. V lost 0 bases to trimming and J lost 0 bases, with 9 bases between them. The CDR3 DNA reads as TGTGCCAGCAGTTACTCTGGCAGGAACTCCTACGAGCAGTACTTC. Translation gives CASSYSGRNSYEQYF.